Listed here are 5 T cell receptor beta chains from one sample, sequenced in a study of blood T cell repertoires in COVID-19. The repertoire was sequenced with immunoSEQ multiplex PCR; TCRdb's copy has only in-frame clones and lacks some. The repertoire has under 45,000 clones, 88% of them found once; the top ten carry 14% to 15%. Sequencing input: peripheral blood. The receptors come from a man in his sixties with active COVID-19.

The chain carries TRBV11-2 and TRBJ2-5; no firm D call. This CDR3 is 12 amino acids long. V shed 2 bases and J shed 3 bases, with 4 bases lying between them. Germline loops: CDR1 SGHAT, CDR2 FQNNGV. DNA for the CDR3: TGTGCCAGCAGCTTAAACAAAGAGACCCAGTACTTC. Translating it yields CASSLNKETQYF.

This chain links TRBV5-1 with TRBJ2-5; 7 nucleotides line up with TRBD1. The ends lost 2 bases at V and 5 bases at J; junction bases unmatched: 6. The CDR3 length is 14 residues. CDR1 is SGHRS, CDR2 YFSETQ, per germline. For the CDR3, the DNA is TGCGCCAGCAGCTTAGACAGGGTGGGCGAGACCCAGTACTTC. Amino acid sequence: CASSLDRVGETQYF.

The chain carries TRBV28 and TRBJ2-7; D may be TRBD2 (6 bases). V gave up 5 bases and J gave up 3 bases, with 26 bases separating them. The CDR3 is made up of 18 amino acids. Germline CDR1 reads MDHEN; CDR2 reads SYDVKM. The CDR3 region has the DNA TGTGCCAGCAGTCCACTTATAAATACGGGACTCGGCAACTACGAGCAGTACTTC. Its protein product is CASSPLINTGLGNYEQYF.

This rearrangement joins TRBV3-1 (or the pseudogene TRBV3-2) to TRBJ2-1, with D perhaps TRBD2 (6 bases). The V end was cut by 0 bases, the J end by 2 bases, with 8 bases between. The CDR3 spans 15 residues. Germline CDR1 reads LGHDT; CDR2 reads YNNKEL (reference sequence). The CDR3 DNA reads as TGTGCCAGCAGCCAAGAGGGGGAGGCCTACAATGAGCAGTTCTTC. This encodes CASSQEGEAYNEQFF.

CDR3 residues: CASSSSGEAYEQYF. DNA for the CDR3: TGTGCCAGCAGCTCTAGCGGGGAGGCCTACGAGCAGTACTTC. The chain has TRBV2 and TRBJ2-7; 9 bases are a match to TRBD2. Germline V lookup: CDR1 SNHLY, CDR2 FYNNEI. V dropped 6 bases and J dropped 2; count of bases not matched to a gene: 5. This CDR3 has 14 residues.